The 13 T cell receptor beta chains in this list originate from one sample, sequenced in a study of regulatory T cells in long-lasting Graves disease. Time point specified: newly diagnosed GD, antithyroid drugs for less than 3 months. RNA isolated from PBMCs was used to make the TCR library. Building the TCR beta libraries relied on iRepertoire HTBI primers, and CDR3 regions underwent Arm-PCR. From the multiplex PCR reads, TCRdb called clonotypes with MiXCR, one entry per CDR3 protein. The repertoire holds 400,000 to 500,000 distinct CDR3 sequences, with just under 15% as singletons. The same sample was also studied in work on T cells in Graves' hyperthyroidism and ophthalmopathy.

Source: peripheral blood mononuclear cells (PBMCs), taken at new diagnosis, from a patient treated with antithyroid drugs. These receptor sequences come from a woman in her twenties or thirties with Graves disease.

This clonotype was recorded a few times. This chain joins TRBV10-2 and TRBJ1-1, with D unresolved. Germline V gene lookup returns CDR1 WSHSY and CDR2 SAAADI. The CDR3 covers 15 residues. V dropped 6 bases and J dropped 0 bases, with 14 bases sitting between them. CDR3 coding DNA: TGCGCCAGCAGGTCTCTTGGAGAACTGAACACTGAAGCTTTCTTT. Translating gives CASRSLGELNTEAFF.

The chain combines TRBV10-3 with TRBJ2-1, with TRBD2 as a possible D gene (6 bases). The germline V gene encodes CDR1 ENHRY and CDR2 SYGVKD. The CDR3 sequence is 15 residues long. Trimming cost V 0 bases and J 13 bases, with 19 bases left between them. The CDR3 DNA reads TGTGCCATCAGTGAGTCGGCCCGGGGGTCGGAGACCCAGTTCTTC. Translated, it gives CAISESARGSETQFF.

The chain combines TRBV11-2 with TRBJ2-7; 13 bases are shared with TRBD2. From germline, CDR1 is SGHAT and CDR2 FQNNGV. The CDR3 runs 16 residues. Losses at the gene ends were 3 bases for V and 0 bases for J; bases not matched to a gene: 2. The CDR3 DNA reads as TGTGCCAGCAGCTTCGGGACTAGCGGGACCTCCTACGAGCAGTACTTC. Amino acid sequence: CASSFGTSGTSYEQYF.

The table lists this clonotype with many counts. The gene calls are TRBV5-4 and TRBJ2-3; D may be TRBD2 (5 bases). Germline assignment: CDR1 SGHNT and CDR2 YYREEE (reference sequence). The CDR3 totals 14 residues. Trimming stripped 4 bases from V and 0 bases from J, with 9 bases between. For the CDR3, the DNA is TGTGCCAGCAGCGGGAGCTTTAGCACAGATACGCAGTATTTT. This codes for CASSGSFSTDTQYF. Combining the CDR3 with reference TRBV5-4 and TRBJ2-3 gives the whole variable domain ETGVTQSPTHLIKTRGQQVTLRCSSQSGHNTVSWYQQALGQGPQFIFQYYREEENGRGNFPPRFSGLQFPNYSSELNVNALELDDSALYLCASSGSFSTDTQYFGPGTRLTVL.

This clonotype was counted at least ten times. The chain recombines TRBV6-1 with TRBJ2-1, with a weak D call TRBD2 (5 bases). V was clipped by 8 bases and J by 2 bases, with 13 bases between them. This CDR3 spans 14 amino acids. CDR1 is MNHNS, CDR2 SASEGT, per germline. The CDR3 region has the DNA TGTGCCAGCCACCTAGATAGCGCCTACAATGAGCAGTTCTTC. It codes for CASHLDSAYNEQFF.

This clonotype was seen at least ten times. This chain connects TRBV5-1 to TRBJ2-3, with D perhaps matching TRBD2 (6 bases). In germline, CDR1 is SGHRS, CDR2 YFSETQ. Trimming removed 7 bases at V and 1 base at J, with 16 bases between. The CDR3 consists of 15 residues. CDR3 sequence (DNA): TGCGCCAGCGCCCGGGACGGGGGAGGCACAGATACGCAGTATTTT. It specifies CASARDGGGTDTQYF.

This clonotype has more than one count but fewer than ten. Here the CDR3 reads CASSQGSPGFQETQYF. CDR3 in DNA: TGTGCCAGCAGCCAAGGAAGTCCGGGATTCCAAGAGACCCAGTACTTC. V and J are TRBV3-1 and TRBJ2-5; weak D call: TRBD2 (5 bases). Trimming removed 1 base from V and 1 base from J, with 13 bases in between. The CDR3 loop spans 16 amino acids. CDR1 is LGHDT, CDR2 YNNKEL, per germline (reference sequence).

This chain connects TRBV6-5 to TRBJ2-4; 7 bases are shared with TRBD1. This CDR3 comprises 16 residues. From germline, CDR1 is MNHEY and CDR2 SVGAGI. Germline trimming cut 2 bases from V and 0 bases from J; bases unmatched to any gene: 4. The CDR3 DNA reads TGTGCCAGCAGTTACCCGGGACAGACAGCCAAAAACATTCAGTACTTC. Translated: CASSYPGQTAKNIQYF.

The chain carries TRBV29-1 and TRBJ2-2, with D possibly being TRBD1 (6 bases). Germline CDR1 SQVTM, CDR2 ANQGSEA. This CDR3 is 11 amino acids long. V lost 6 bases to trimming and J lost 6 bases, with 8 bases between them. In nucleotides, the CDR3 is TGCAGCGTGCAGGGGTCCGGGGAGCTGTTTTTT. Translated: CSVQGSGELFF.

Many counts were recorded for this clonotype. The chain uses TRBV10-3 and TRBJ1-2; 8 bases align to TRBD1. The CDR3 contains 14 residues. Germline V gene lookup returns CDR1 ENHRY and CDR2 SYGVKD. V lost 2 bases, J lost 5 bases, and 4 bases stayed unmatched. CDR3 sequence: CAISEVGQDYGYTF. CDR3 nucleotide sequence: TGTGCCATCAGTGAGGTGGGACAGGATTATGGCTACACCTTC.

At least ten counts were recorded for this clonotype. This chain joins TRBV3-1 and TRBJ2-7; D uncertain. V lost 1 base to trimming and J lost 3 bases, with 16 bases between them. The CDR3 loop spans 16 amino acids. Germline CDR1 and CDR2: LGHDT and YNNKEL (reference sequence). DNA for the CDR3: TGTGCCAGCAGCCAAGCCCCCGGAAACCTAATCTACGAGCAGTACTTC. This translates into CASSQAPGNLIYEQYF.

The chain is built from TRBV5-4 and TRBJ2-1, with 8 bases identical to TRBD2. After removal of 4 bases from V and 0 bases from J, the junction contained 6 bases not matched to a gene. CDR1 and CDR2 from the germline V gene are SGHNT and YYREEE (reference sequence). This CDR3 has 16 amino acids. The CDR3: CASSGLAGPSYNEQFF. The CDR3 DNA reads as TGTGCCAGCAGCGGATTAGCGGGACCCTCCTACAATGAGCAGTTCTTC.

This clonotype was recorded at least ten times. The genes are TRBV7-9 and TRBJ1-1; TRBD1 matches 8 bases. This CDR3 is 13 amino acids long. Germline values: CDR1 SEHNR, CDR2 FQNEAQ (reference sequence). V lost 1 base and J lost 8; bases outside the gene matches: 3. CDR3 DNA: TGTGCCAGCAGCTTAGTCCAGGGGGCCGAAGCTTTCTTT. It is translated as CASSLVQGAEAFF.